This is a list of T cell receptor beta chains from one sample in a study of radiotherapy plus CTLA-4 blockade in lung cancer. Only in-frame clones appear in the TCRdb table, and some are missing; sequencing was by immunoSEQ multiplex PCR. The sample shows more than 90,000 clones, around 88% of them seen only once. Here the sequenced sample was peripheral blood, taken from a patient treated with radiotherapy plus ipilimumab. Receptor source: a human donor with non-small cell lung cancer that progressed on radiotherapy plus ipilimumab. Each CDR3 is given with its conserved first and last residue. Each record gives: J gene, V gene, D gene, clone size, CDR3 DNA, CDR3 protein. D genes are given only for firm matches. Clone sizes are given selectively: once, few, many, or a class where the clone is expanded.

j_gene: TRBJ1-5; v_gene: TRBV19; d_gene: .; abundance: .; CDR3nt: TGTGCCAGTACCGACAGGACCCTTAGCAATCAGCCCCAGCATTTT; CDR3aa: CASTDRTLSNQPQHF
j_gene: TRBJ2-5; v_gene: TRBV15; d_gene: .; abundance: .; CDR3nt: TGTGCCACCAGCAGGAGGGGCTGGGCCTGGGAGACCCAGTACTTC; CDR3aa: CATSRRGWAWETQYF
j_gene: TRBJ2-5; v_gene: TRBV5-6; d_gene: .; abundance: .; CDR3nt: TGTGCCAGCAGCCTGTCCCTAGGGATGGAGACCCAGTACTTC; CDR3aa: CASSLSLGMETQYF
j_gene: TRBJ2-3; v_gene: TRBV28; d_gene: .; abundance: .; CDR3nt: TGTGCCAGCAGTTCCCCCGGCGGAGCCCCGGCGGGCGATACGCAGTATTTT; CDR3aa: CASSSPGGAPAGDTQYF
j_gene: TRBJ2-1; v_gene: TRBV5-1; d_gene: .; abundance: .; CDR3nt: TGCGCCAGCAGAAAGGACCCCTCTTACAATGAGCAGTTCTTC; CDR3aa: CASRKDPSYNEQFF
j_gene: TRBJ2-7; v_gene: TRBV6-6; d_gene: .; abundance: .; CDR3nt: TGTGCCAGCATCAGCAGGCGCGGCGAGCAGTACTTC; CDR3aa: CASISRRGEQYF
j_gene: TRBJ2-3; v_gene: TRBV18; d_gene: .; abundance: .; CDR3nt: TGTGCCAGCTCACCACCGTCCGGGGGAGGAGATACGCAGTATTTT; CDR3aa: CASSPPSGGGDTQYF
j_gene: TRBJ2-1; v_gene: TRBV21-1; d_gene: .; abundance: .; CDR3nt: TGTGCCAGCAGCAAAGTCGGAGGAGGACGAAATGAGCAGTTCTTC; CDR3aa: CASSKVGGGRNEQFF
j_gene: TRBJ1-2; v_gene: TRBV28; d_gene: TRBD1; abundance: .; CDR3nt: TGTGCCAGCAGTTTACCGACAGGGAACTATGGCTACACCTTC; CDR3aa: CASSLPTGNYGYTF
j_gene: TRBJ2-7; v_gene: TRBV10-3; d_gene: .; abundance: .; CDR3nt: TGTGCCATCAGTGAGCCGTCGACGGACCCCTACGAGCAGTACTTC; CDR3aa: CAISEPSTDPYEQYF
j_gene: TRBJ2-2; v_gene: TRBV11-1; d_gene: TRBD1; abundance: .; CDR3nt: TGTGCCAGCAGCTTTGGACAGGGTCGCACCGGGGAGCTGTTTTTT; CDR3aa: CASSFGQGRTGELFF
j_gene: TRBJ2-7; v_gene: TRBV6-6; d_gene: .; abundance: .; CDR3nt: TGTGCCAGCAGGCCCGGACTGAAAACCTACGAGCAGTACTTC; CDR3aa: CASRPGLKTYEQYF
j_gene: TRBJ1-5; v_gene: TRBV6-5; d_gene: TRBD1; abundance: few; CDR3nt: TGTGCCAGCAGTCGAACCGGGACAGGCAATCAGCCCCAGCATTTT; CDR3aa: CASSRTGTGNQPQHF
j_gene: TRBJ2-5; v_gene: TRBV6-5; d_gene: TRBD1; abundance: .; CDR3nt: TGTGCCAGCAGCGCGACAGGGGGCGGGGAGACCCAGTACTTC; CDR3aa: CASSATGGGETQYF
j_gene: TRBJ2-1; v_gene: TRBV7-9; d_gene: .; abundance: .; CDR3nt: TGTGCCAGCATGGTATTATCCCCATTGGGCTCCTACAATGAGCAGTTCTTC; CDR3aa: CASMVLSPLGSYNEQFF
j_gene: TRBJ2-1; v_gene: TRBV27; d_gene: .; abundance: .; CDR3nt: TGTGCCAGCAGTCCTCCTGGCCCCCACAATGAGCAGTTCTTC; CDR3aa: CASSPPGPHNEQFF
j_gene: TRBJ2-1; v_gene: TRBV7-9; d_gene: .; abundance: few; CDR3nt: TGTGCCAGCAGCGGGACACCTGAGCGCTACAATGAGCAGTTCTTC; CDR3aa: CASSGTPERYNEQFF
j_gene: TRBJ1-2; v_gene: TRBV4-1; d_gene: .; abundance: .; CDR3nt: TGCGCCAGCAGCCAAGACGAAGCTAACTATGGCTACACCTTC; CDR3aa: CASSQDEANYGYTF
j_gene: TRBJ2-1; v_gene: TRBV5-1; d_gene: .; abundance: .; CDR3nt: TGCGCCAGCAGCTTGGGTCCGGTATCCCCCCTCAATGAGCAGTTCTTC; CDR3aa: CASSLGPVSPLNEQFF
j_gene: TRBJ2-5; v_gene: TRBV18; d_gene: .; abundance: .; CDR3nt: TGTGCCAGCTCAAGGGGGGCCGGAGAGACCCAGTACTTC; CDR3aa: CASSRGAGETQYF
j_gene: TRBJ1-2; v_gene: TRBV27; d_gene: TRBD1; abundance: .; CDR3nt: TGTGCCAGCACCCGGACAGGGGGCTTTAACTATGGCTACACCTTC; CDR3aa: CASTRTGGFNYGYTF
j_gene: TRBJ2-4; v_gene: TRBV13; d_gene: .; abundance: .; CDR3nt: TGTGCCAGCAGCGCCAGACCGGGGGCCAAAAACATTCAGTACTTC; CDR3aa: CASSARPGAKNIQYF
j_gene: TRBJ1-4; v_gene: TRBV11-2; d_gene: TRBD1; abundance: once; CDR3nt: TGTGCCAGCAGCTCGGGACAGATTAATGAAAAACTGTTTTTT; CDR3aa: CASSSGQINEKLFF
j_gene: TRBJ2-1; v_gene: TRBV5-4; d_gene: .; abundance: .; CDR3nt: TGTGCCAGCAGCTTGGCCGGCGGAGGCTACAATGAGCAGTTCTTC; CDR3aa: CASSLAGGGYNEQFF
j_gene: TRBJ1-3; v_gene: TRBV28; d_gene: .; abundance: .; CDR3nt: TGTGCCAGCAGTTTTGTCCACTCTGGAAACACCATATATTTT; CDR3aa: CASSFVHSGNTIYF
j_gene: TRBJ2-1; v_gene: TRBV5-4; d_gene: TRBD2; abundance: .; CDR3nt: TGTGCCAGCAGCTCGGGACTAGCGGGAGCTCTTGAGCAGTTCTTC; CDR3aa: CASSSGLAGALEQFF
j_gene: TRBJ2-2; v_gene: TRBV2; d_gene: TRBD2; abundance: once; CDR3nt: TGTGCCAGCTCCGGACTAGCGGGAGATTTAACCGGGGAGCTGTTTTTT; CDR3aa: CASSGLAGDLTGELFF
j_gene: TRBJ2-7; v_gene: TRBV18; d_gene: .; abundance: .; CDR3nt: TGTGCCAGCTCACCATCCGGGTCCTACGAGCAGTACTTC; CDR3aa: CASSPSGSYEQYF
j_gene: TRBJ2-2; v_gene: TRBV6-1; d_gene: .; abundance: few; CDR3nt: TGTGCCAGCAGTGCCAGGACAGTTACCGGGGAGCTGTTTTTT; CDR3aa: CASSARTVTGELFF
j_gene: TRBJ2-3; v_gene: TRBV29-1; d_gene: TRBD2; abundance: .; CDR3nt: TGCAGCGTGGGGGACAGAAGGACTAGCGGGAGCGGGATGCAGTATTTT; CDR3aa: CSVGDRRTSGSGMQYF
j_gene: TRBJ2-5; v_gene: TRBV7-6; d_gene: .; abundance: .; CDR3nt: TGTGCCAGCAGCTTAAAAGAGACCCAGTACTTC; CDR3aa: CASSLKETQYF
j_gene: TRBJ1-6; v_gene: TRBV9; d_gene: .; abundance: once; CDR3nt: TGTGCCAGCGGGGCTTCGGGGGGAGGTTCACCCCTCCACTTT; CDR3aa: CASGASGGGSPLHF
j_gene: TRBJ2-2; v_gene: TRBV11-2; d_gene: TRBD2; abundance: .; CDR3nt: TGTGCCAGCAGCCTAAGGGGGACTAGCGGGAAGGTCACCGGGGAGCTGTTTTTT; CDR3aa: CASSLRGTSGKVTGELFF
j_gene: TRBJ2-1; v_gene: TRBV29-1; d_gene: TRBD1; abundance: .; CDR3nt: TGCAGCGTAAGAGGAGGGACAGGGTACAATGAGCAGTTCTTC; CDR3aa: CSVRGGTGYNEQFF
j_gene: TRBJ2-3; v_gene: TRBV19; d_gene: .; abundance: once; CDR3nt: TGTGCCAGTAGTATAGGGAACGCAGATACGCAGTATTTT; CDR3aa: CASSIGNADTQYF
j_gene: TRBJ2-2; v_gene: TRBV7-6; d_gene: TRBD2; abundance: .; CDR3nt: TGTGCCAGCAGCCCGAGCGGGAGTAACACCGGGGAGCTGTTTTTT; CDR3aa: CASSPSGSNTGELFF
j_gene: TRBJ1-2; v_gene: TRBV6-1; d_gene: .; abundance: few; CDR3nt: TGTGCCAGCAGTGAAGCCTATGGCGCGAGGGGCTACACCTTC; CDR3aa: CASSEAYGARGYTF
j_gene: TRBJ1-1; v_gene: TRBV25-1; d_gene: TRBD1; abundance: .; CDR3nt: TGTGCCAGCACTTATCCAGGGGGCTCTAACACTGAAGCTTTCTTT; CDR3aa: CASTYPGGSNTEAFF
j_gene: TRBJ1-2; v_gene: TRBV9; d_gene: .; abundance: .; CDR3nt: TGTGCCAGCAGCGAGGGAGCTAACTATGGCTACACCTTC; CDR3aa: CASSEGANYGYTF
j_gene: TRBJ1-2; v_gene: TRBV5-6; d_gene: .; abundance: .; CDR3nt: TGTGCCAGCAGCCGTAGCTATGGCTACACCTTC; CDR3aa: CASSRSYGYTF
j_gene: TRBJ2-7; v_gene: TRBV11-2; d_gene: TRBD2; abundance: .; CDR3nt: TGTGCCAGCAGCTTAGATTGGGGAGGGTCCCACGAGCAGTACTTC; CDR3aa: CASSLDWGGSHEQYF
j_gene: TRBJ2-2; v_gene: TRBV5-1; d_gene: .; abundance: .; CDR3nt: TGCGCCAGCAGATCAGGGACGAACACCGGGGAGCTGTTTTTT; CDR3aa: CASRSGTNTGELFF
j_gene: TRBJ2-3; v_gene: TRBV2; d_gene: .; abundance: once; CDR3nt: TGTGCCAGCAGTGAAGCACTTAGCACAGATACGCAGTATTTT; CDR3aa: CASSEALSTDTQYF
j_gene: TRBJ2-7; v_gene: TRBV6-6; d_gene: TRBD1; abundance: .; CDR3nt: TGTGCCAGCAGTCAACTAGGGGGCCCCTACGAGCAGTACTTC; CDR3aa: CASSQLGGPYEQYF